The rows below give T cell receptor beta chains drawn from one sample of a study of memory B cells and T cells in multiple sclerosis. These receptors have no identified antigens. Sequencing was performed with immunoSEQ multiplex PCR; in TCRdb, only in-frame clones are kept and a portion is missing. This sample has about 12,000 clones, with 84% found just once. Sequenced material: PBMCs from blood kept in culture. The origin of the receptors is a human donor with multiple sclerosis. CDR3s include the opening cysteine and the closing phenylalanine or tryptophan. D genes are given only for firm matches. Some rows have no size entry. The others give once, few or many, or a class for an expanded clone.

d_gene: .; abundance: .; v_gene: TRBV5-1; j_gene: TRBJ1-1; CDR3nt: TGCGCCAGCAGCGGAAACACTGAAGCTTTCTTT; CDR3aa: CASSGNTEAFF
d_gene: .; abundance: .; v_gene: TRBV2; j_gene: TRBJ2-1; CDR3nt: TGTGCCAGCCAGGGGAGCTCCTACAATGAGCAGTTCTTC; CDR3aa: CASQGSSYNEQFF
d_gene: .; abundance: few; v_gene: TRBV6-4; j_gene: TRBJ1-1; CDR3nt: TGTGCCAGCAGTGCGGGGTACGACACTGAAGCTTTCTTT; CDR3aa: CASSAGYDTEAFF
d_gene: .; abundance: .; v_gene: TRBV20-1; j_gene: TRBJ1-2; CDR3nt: TGCAGTGCTAGAGGCCCGGGTGGCTACACCTTC; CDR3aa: CSARGPGGYTF
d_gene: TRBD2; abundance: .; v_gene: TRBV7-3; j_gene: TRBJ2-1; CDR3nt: TGTGCCAGCAGCTTGACCGGGACTAGCGGGAGAGGTGAGCAGTTCTTC; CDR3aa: CASSLTGTSGRGEQFF
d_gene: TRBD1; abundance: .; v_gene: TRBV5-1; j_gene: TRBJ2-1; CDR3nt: TGCGCCAGCAGCCGGACAGGGAAAAGGACTGTGGATGAGCAGTTCTTC; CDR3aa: CASSRTGKRTVDEQFF
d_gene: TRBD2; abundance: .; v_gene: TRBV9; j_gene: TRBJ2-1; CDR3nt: TGTGCCAGCAGCGTAATACTAGCGGGAGCGAACAATGAGCAGTTCTTC; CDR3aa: CASSVILAGANNEQFF
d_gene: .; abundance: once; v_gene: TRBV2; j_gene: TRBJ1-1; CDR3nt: TGTGCCAGCAGTCTTACAGGGTACACTGAAGCTTTCTTT; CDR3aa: CASSLTGYTEAFF
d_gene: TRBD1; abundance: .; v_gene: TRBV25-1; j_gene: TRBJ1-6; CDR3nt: TGTGCCAGCAGGACAGGGGGCCCAAATTCACCCCTCCACTTT; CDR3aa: CASRTGGPNSPLHF
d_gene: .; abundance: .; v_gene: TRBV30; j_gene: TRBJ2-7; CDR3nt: TGTGCCTGGAGTGCTAATCCCATTAAGAACGAGCAGTACTTC; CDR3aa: CAWSANPIKNEQYF
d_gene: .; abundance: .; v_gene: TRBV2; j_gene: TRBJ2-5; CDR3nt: TGTGCCAGCAGTGGTCTAGGTTTAGAGACCCAGTACTTC; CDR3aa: CASSGLGLETQYF
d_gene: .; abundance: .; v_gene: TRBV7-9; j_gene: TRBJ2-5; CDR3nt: TGTGCCAGCAGGAACCAAGAGACCCAGTACTTC; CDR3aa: CASRNQETQYF
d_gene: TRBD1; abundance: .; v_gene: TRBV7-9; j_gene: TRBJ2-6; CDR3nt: TGTGCCAGCAGCTTGGGACAGGGTTCAGGGGCCAACGTCCTGACTTTC; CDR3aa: CASSLGQGSGANVLTF